This T cell receptor (beta chain) was documented in a study of blood T cell repertoires in COVID-19. At the level of the study: From T cells, B-cell-depleted T cells, or PBMCs came the material, which was cDNA or gDNA.

Only in-frame clones appear in the TCRdb table, and some are missing; sequencing was by immunoSEQ multiplex PCR. The sample has about 200,000 clones, less than 90% seen once; the top ten hold roughly 2%. V trimming: 0 bases; J trimming: 10 bases; junction bases outside the gene matches: 6. CDR3 size: 15 residues. The germline gives CDR1 MGHRA, CDR2 YSYEKL. Sequenced input: peripheral blood. This clonotype was sampled from a man in his forties with active or convalescent COVID-19. This chain links TRBV4-1 with TRBJ1-6, with 7 bases matching TRBD1. CDR3 protein: CASSQDYRGSSPLHF. CDR3 sequence (DNA): TGCGCCAGCAGCCAAGACTACAGGGGAAGCTCACCCCTCCACTTT.